What follows are 4 T cell receptor beta chains derived from one specimen sequenced in a study of monozygotic twins with inflammatory bowel disease. TCRdb re-called the 5' RACE reads; every CDR3 protein appears as one record, without DNA. In all, the sample yields some 150,000 distinct CDR3 sequences. What was sequenced was blood. The receptor set was obtained from a human donor with ulcerative colitis or Crohn's disease, or a healthy co-twin of an affected twin (not recorded which).

The V and J genes are TRBV20-1 and TRBJ1-1. The CDR3 loop spans 11 amino acids. Germline V gene lookup returns CDR1 DFQATT and CDR2 SNEGSKA (reference sequence). The CDR3 reads CSENMNTEAFF.

This chain joins TRBV27 and TRBJ1-3; TCRdb picks TRBD1, but there is no DNA to check that call. This CDR3 is 15 amino acids long. Germline V gene sequence: CDR1 MNHEY, CDR2 SMNVEV (reference sequence). The CDR3 sequence is CASSLTGQGRNTIYF.

The V call is TRBV11-2, the J call TRBJ1-1. The CDR3 is made up of 15 amino acids. CDR1 and CDR2 (germline): SGHAT, FQNNGV. CDR3 sequence reads: CASSLGAAMNTEAFF. The whole variable domain, remainder taken from reference TRBV11-2 and TRBJ1-1, is EAGVAQSPRYKIIEKRQSVAFWCNPISGHATLYWYQQILGQGPKLLIQFQNNGVVDDSQLPKDRFSAERLKGVDSTLKIQPAKLEDSAVYLCASSLGAAMNTEAFFGQGTRLTVV.

The J gene is TRBJ2-7, the V gene TRBV25-1; TCRdb indicates TRBD2, and absent DNA this call remains unverified. The CDR3 spans 18 residues. Germline V gene data show CDR1 as MGHDK and CDR2 as SYGVNS. The CDR3 loop is CASSDTRRLGSGRNEQYF.